The rows below give T cell receptor beta chains drawn from one sample of a study of T cell responses to AZD1222 COVID-19 vaccine. Sequenced by immunoSEQ multiplex PCR; TCRdb stores in-frame clones only, minus some. The sample includes 160,000 or so clones, roughly nine tenths of them seen just once. Material: peripheral blood, obtained 28 days after the second AZD1222 dose. Receptor source: an adult who received the AZD1222 COVID-19 vaccine. Both conserved end residues are part of each CDR3. D genes are given only for firm matches. Clone size appears in some rows only: once, few, many, or a class for an expanded clone.

size,D,V,J,DNA,CDR3
NA,NA,TRBV7-9,TRBJ1-5,TGTGCCAGCAGCTTAGTGGGGGCAGGCAATCAGCCCCAGCATTTT,CASSLVGAGNQPQHF
NA,NA,TRBV25-1,TRBJ2-3,TGTGCCAGCAGTGGGTCCGCCAGCACAGATACGCAGTATTTT,CASSGSASTDTQYF
NA,NA,TRBV12-3/TRBV12-4,TRBJ2-3,TGTGCCAGCAGCGTGAGGGATACGCAGTATTTT,CASSVRDTQYF
NA,NA,TRBV19,TRBJ1-1,TGTGCCAGTAGTACTCAGTACAGGGTGGGTGAAGCTTTCTTT,CASSTQYRVGEAFF
NA,NA,TRBV15,TRBJ1-3,TGTGCCACCCGGGACATCAGTAACACCATATATTTT,CATRDISNTIYF
NA,NA,TRBV6-5,TRBJ1-1,TGTGCCAGCCTACAGGGTACTGAAGCTTTCTTT,CASLQGTEAFF
NA,NA,TRBV7-8,TRBJ1-1,TGTGCCAGCACCACGGGCGGGTGGCAGGGAGGCGCTGAAGCTTTCTTT,CASTTGGWQGGAEAFF
few,TRBD1,TRBV9,TRBJ1-4,TGTGCCAGCAGCCCCGACAGGGGCGTTAATGAAAAACTGTTTTTT,CASSPDRGVNEKLFF
NA,NA,TRBV12-3/TRBV12-4,TRBJ1-5,TGTGCCAGCAGTTTACGACCATATGGGCCCCAGCATTTT,CASSLRPYGPQHF
NA,TRBD2,TRBV30,TRBJ2-7,TGTGCCTGGACGTCGGGGAGGGGAAACTACGAGCAGTACTTC,CAWTSGRGNYEQYF
few,NA,TRBV30,TRBJ1-2,TGTGCCTGGAGTGCTTCCTTGGCTAACTATGGCTACACCTTC,CAWSASLANYGYTF
once,NA,TRBV2,TRBJ1-6,TGTGCTATCCATCCCCGAAGCTCCTATAATTCACCCCTCCACTTT,CAIHPRSSYNSPLHF
NA,TRBD1,TRBV30,TRBJ1-5,TGTGCCTGGAGTGTAGGACAGGGGGCAAGGATGGGTCAGCCCCAGCATTTT,CAWSVGQGARMGQPQHF
NA,TRBD1,TRBV7-6,TRBJ2-5,TGTGCCAGCAGCTTAATAGGAACTTTGGGGGACAGCCTAGAGACCCAGTACTTC,CASSLIGTLGDSLETQYF
NA,TRBD1,TRBV2,TRBJ2-7,TGTGCCAGCAGTGAAGTAACAGGGGCAACATCCTACGAGCAGTACTTC,CASSEVTGATSYEQYF
NA,NA,TRBV20-1,TRBJ1-6,TGCAGTGCTAGTTCCGGGACCCAATATTCACCCCTCCACTTT,CSASSGTQYSPLHF
NA,NA,TRBV5-6,TRBJ2-1,TGTGCCAGCAGCTGGCCCACCGAGGTCCCCAATGAGCAGTTCTTC,CASSWPTEVPNEQFF
NA,NA,TRBV7-9,TRBJ2-3,TGTGCCAGCAGATACCCGGACAGTGGGGCCACAGATACGCAGTATTTT,CASRYPDSGATDTQYF
NA,NA,TRBV15,TRBJ2-7,TGTGCCACCAGCGCGGCAGGACCACCCTACGAGCAGTACTTC,CATSAAGPPYEQYF
NA,NA,TRBV6-5,TRBJ2-1,TGTGCCAGCAGTCAGGGTTTTCGGGGCAATGAGCAGTTCTTC,CASSQGFRGNEQFF
NA,NA,TRBV5-5,TRBJ1-6,TGTGCCAGCAGCTTGGCCTTAGATTCACCCCTCCACTTT,CASSLALDSPLHF
NA,TRBD1,TRBV2,TRBJ2-7,TGTGCCAGCCAGACAGGGGCGAGCTCCTACGAGCAGTACTTC,CASQTGASSYEQYF
NA,TRBD2,TRBV6-2/TRBV6-3,TRBJ2-7,TGTGCCAGCAGTTACTCGTTAGCGGGAGCGTCCTACGAGCAGTACTTC,CASSYSLAGASYEQYF
NA,NA,TRBV19,TRBJ1-5,TGTGCCAGTAGTATCGCCTTCAATCAGCCCCAGCATTTT,CASSIAFNQPQHF
NA,NA,TRBV4-1,TRBJ1-5,TGCGCCAGCAGCCAAGCTCCTCTGTCTCCCAATCAGCCCCAGCATTTT,CASSQAPLSPNQPQHF
NA,NA,TRBV6-5,TRBJ1-1,TGTGCCAGCAGCTTCTTGAACACTGAAGCTTTCTTT,CASSFLNTEAFF
once,NA,TRBV3-1/TRBV3-2,TRBJ2-1,TGTGCCAGCAGCACGCACAATGAGCAGTTCTTC,CASSTHNEQFF
NA,NA,TRBV4-2,TRBJ2-7,TGTGCCAGCAGCCATCTAGTCACCCACGAGCAGTACTTC,CASSHLVTHEQYF
NA,NA,TRBV12-2,TRBJ2-7,TGTGCAAGTCGCTTACCGACAGTTACCTACGAGCAGTACTTC,CASRLPTVTYEQYF
NA,TRBD1,TRBV7-3,TRBJ1-6,TGTGCCAGCAGCTCCACGGACAGGCTGGCACCCCTCCACTTT,CASSSTDRLAPLHF
NA,NA,TRBV2,TRBJ1-3,TGTGCCAGCAGTGGGCTGGCCTGGGAATCTGGAAACACCATATATTTT,CASSGLAWESGNTIYF
NA,NA,TRBV5-1,TRBJ2-5,TGCGCCAGCAGCTTGTATTTTGGGGAGACCCAGTACTTC,CASSLYFGETQYF
NA,NA,TRBV3-1/TRBV3-2,TRBJ2-1,TGTGCCAGCAGCCAAGGTACCGGGATCCCGCATGAGCAGTTCTTC,CASSQGTGIPHEQFF
NA,NA,TRBV5-1,TRBJ2-7,TGCGCCAGCAGCTTGGGGGACATCCCCAACGAGCAGTACTTC,CASSLGDIPNEQYF
NA,TRBD1,TRBV7-6,TRBJ1-1,TGTGCCAGCAGCTTAGGGGGACAGGTAGGCCGGAACACTGAAGCTTTCTTT,CASSLGGQVGRNTEAFF
NA,NA,TRBV2,TRBJ1-2,TGTGCCAGTAACCGACGGAACTATGGCTACACCTTC,CASNRRNYGYTF
NA,NA,TRBV7-9,TRBJ1-6,TGTGCCAGCAGCCCGCAGTCTGCCCCAGGGGCGTCCCTCCACTTT,CASSPQSAPGASLHF
NA,TRBD1,TRBV4-1,TRBJ1-6,TGCGCCAGCGCTAGGGACAGCCAAAATTCACCCCTCCACTTT,CASARDSQNSPLHF
NA,NA,TRBV9,TRBJ2-2,TGTGCCAGCAAGAGCGCGCCGAACACCGGGGAGCTGTTTTTT,CASKSAPNTGELFF
NA,TRBD2,TRBV2,TRBJ2-7,TGTGCCAGCAGCTTCGGACTAGCGGGAGGGCCAAGTGGCGGCGAGCAGTACTTC,CASSFGLAGGPSGGEQYF
NA,NA,TRBV10-3,TRBJ1-2,TGTGCCATCAGTGGGGCCGGGAGAGACAATGGCTACACCTTC,CAISGAGRDNGYTF
NA,TRBD2,TRBV6-5,TRBJ2-3,TGTGCCAGCAGTCGGACTAGCGGAGACACAGATACGCAGTATTTT,CASSRTSGDTDTQYF
NA,NA,TRBV27,TRBJ1-2,TGTGCCAGCAGTTTTAACTCCGGTTTCTATGGCTACACCTTC,CASSFNSGFYGYTF
once,NA,TRBV21-1,TRBJ1-1,TGTGCCAGCAGCAAAGAACCGGCCCGGAACACTGAAGCTTTCTTT,CASSKEPARNTEAFF
NA,NA,TRBV9,TRBJ1-3,TGTGCCAGCAGCGTAGCACGGGAGGACAGAAACACCATATATTTT,CASSVAREDRNTIYF
NA,NA,TRBV6-5,TRBJ1-1,TGTGCCAGCAGTTACGGGACGAACACTGAAGCTTTCTTT,CASSYGTNTEAFF
NA,NA,TRBV7-9,TRBJ2-3,TGTGCCAGCAGCTTGATAATGACAGGTCCTAAATTGGAGTATTTT,CASSLIMTGPKLEYF
NA,NA,TRBV14,TRBJ1-1,TGTGCCAGCAGCCAATGGGGGACCCGACAAGCTTTCTTT,CASSQWGTRQAFF
NA,TRBD2,TRBV28,TRBJ2-1,TGTGCCAGCGGCGAAAGAACCGGGACTAGCAATGAGCAGTTCTTC,CASGERTGTSNEQFF
NA,NA,TRBV19,TRBJ2-5,TGTGCCAGTAGTATAGATGGAGAGACCCAGTACTTC,CASSIDGETQYF